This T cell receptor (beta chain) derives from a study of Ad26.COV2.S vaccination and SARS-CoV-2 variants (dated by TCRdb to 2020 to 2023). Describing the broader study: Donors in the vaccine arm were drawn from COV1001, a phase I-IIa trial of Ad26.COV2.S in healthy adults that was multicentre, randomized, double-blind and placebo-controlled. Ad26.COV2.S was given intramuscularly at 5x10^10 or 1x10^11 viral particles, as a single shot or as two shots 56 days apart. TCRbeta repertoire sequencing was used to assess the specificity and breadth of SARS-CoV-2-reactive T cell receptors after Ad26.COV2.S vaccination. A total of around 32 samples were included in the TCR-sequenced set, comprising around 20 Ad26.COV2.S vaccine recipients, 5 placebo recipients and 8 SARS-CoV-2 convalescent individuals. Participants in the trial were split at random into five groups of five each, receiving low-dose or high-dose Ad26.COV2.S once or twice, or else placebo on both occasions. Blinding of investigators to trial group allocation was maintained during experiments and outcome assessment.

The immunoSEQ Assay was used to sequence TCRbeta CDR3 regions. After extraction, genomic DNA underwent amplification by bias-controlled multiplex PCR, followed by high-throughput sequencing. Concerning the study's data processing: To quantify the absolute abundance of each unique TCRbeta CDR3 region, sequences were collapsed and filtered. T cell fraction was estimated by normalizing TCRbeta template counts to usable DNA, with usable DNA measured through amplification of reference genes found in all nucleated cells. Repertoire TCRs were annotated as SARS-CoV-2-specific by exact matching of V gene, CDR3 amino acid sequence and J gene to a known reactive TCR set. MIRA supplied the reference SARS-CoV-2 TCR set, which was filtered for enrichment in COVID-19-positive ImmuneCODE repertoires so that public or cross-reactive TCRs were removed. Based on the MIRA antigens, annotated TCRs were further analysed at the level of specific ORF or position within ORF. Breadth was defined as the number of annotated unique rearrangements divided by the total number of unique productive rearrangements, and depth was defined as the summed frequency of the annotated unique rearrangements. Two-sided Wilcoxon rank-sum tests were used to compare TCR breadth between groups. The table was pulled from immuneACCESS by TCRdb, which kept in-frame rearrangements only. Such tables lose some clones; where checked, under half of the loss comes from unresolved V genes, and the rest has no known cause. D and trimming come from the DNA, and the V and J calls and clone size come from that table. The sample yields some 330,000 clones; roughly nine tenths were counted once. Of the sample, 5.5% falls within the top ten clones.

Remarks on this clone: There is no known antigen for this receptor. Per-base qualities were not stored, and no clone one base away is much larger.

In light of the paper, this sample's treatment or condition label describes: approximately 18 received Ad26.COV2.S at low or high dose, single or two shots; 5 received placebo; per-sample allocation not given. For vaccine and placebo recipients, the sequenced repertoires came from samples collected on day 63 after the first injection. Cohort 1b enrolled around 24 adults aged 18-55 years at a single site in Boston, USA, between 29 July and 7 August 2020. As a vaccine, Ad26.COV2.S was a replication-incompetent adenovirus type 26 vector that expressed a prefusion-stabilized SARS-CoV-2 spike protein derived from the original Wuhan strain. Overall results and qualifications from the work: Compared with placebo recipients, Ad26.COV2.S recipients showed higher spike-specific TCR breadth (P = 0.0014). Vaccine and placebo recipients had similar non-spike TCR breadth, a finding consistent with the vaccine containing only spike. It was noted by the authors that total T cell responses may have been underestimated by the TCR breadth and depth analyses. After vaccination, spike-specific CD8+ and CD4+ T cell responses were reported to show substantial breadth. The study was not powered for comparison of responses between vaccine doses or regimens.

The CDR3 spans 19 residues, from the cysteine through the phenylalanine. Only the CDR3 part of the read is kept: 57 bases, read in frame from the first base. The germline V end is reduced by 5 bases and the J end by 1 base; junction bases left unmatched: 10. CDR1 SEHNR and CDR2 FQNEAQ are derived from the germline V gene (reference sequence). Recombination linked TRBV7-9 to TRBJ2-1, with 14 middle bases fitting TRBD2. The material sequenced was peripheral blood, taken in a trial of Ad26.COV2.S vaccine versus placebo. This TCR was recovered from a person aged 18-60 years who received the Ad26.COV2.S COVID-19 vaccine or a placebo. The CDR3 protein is CASSPMTSGRAGSYNEQFF. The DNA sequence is TGTGCCAGCAGCCCAATGACTAGCGGGAGGGCCGGATCCTACAATGAGCAGTTCTTC.